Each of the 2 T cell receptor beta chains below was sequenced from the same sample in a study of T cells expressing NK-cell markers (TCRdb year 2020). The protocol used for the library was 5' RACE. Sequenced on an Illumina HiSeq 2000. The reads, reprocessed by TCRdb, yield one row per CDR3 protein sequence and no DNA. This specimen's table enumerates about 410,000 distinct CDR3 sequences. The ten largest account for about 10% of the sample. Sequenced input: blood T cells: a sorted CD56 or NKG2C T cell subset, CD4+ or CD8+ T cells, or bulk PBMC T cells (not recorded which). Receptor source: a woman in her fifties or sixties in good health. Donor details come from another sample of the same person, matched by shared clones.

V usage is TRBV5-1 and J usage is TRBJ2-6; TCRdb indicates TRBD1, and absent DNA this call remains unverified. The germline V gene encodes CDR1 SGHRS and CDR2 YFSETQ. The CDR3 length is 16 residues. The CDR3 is CASSPDRTSGANVLTF.

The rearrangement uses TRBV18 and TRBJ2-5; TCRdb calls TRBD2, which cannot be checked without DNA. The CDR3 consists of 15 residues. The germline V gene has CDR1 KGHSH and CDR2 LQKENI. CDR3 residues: CASSPFTSGQETQYF.